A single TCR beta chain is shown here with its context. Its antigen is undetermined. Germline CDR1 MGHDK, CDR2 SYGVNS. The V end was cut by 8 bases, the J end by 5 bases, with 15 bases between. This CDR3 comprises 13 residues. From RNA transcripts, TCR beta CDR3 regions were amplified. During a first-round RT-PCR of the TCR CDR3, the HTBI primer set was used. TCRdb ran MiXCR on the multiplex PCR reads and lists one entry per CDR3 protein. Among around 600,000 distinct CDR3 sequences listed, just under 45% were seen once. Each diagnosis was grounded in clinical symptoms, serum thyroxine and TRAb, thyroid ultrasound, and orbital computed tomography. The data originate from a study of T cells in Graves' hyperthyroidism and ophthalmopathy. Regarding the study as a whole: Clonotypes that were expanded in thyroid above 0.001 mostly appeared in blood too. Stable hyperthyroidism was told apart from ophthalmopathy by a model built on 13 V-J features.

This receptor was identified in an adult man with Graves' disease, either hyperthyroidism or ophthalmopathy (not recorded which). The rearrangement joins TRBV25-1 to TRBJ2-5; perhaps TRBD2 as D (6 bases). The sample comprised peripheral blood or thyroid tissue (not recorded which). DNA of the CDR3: TGTGCCAGCCGACTAGTGCCGGGTGAGACCCAGTACTTC. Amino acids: CASRLVPGETQYF.